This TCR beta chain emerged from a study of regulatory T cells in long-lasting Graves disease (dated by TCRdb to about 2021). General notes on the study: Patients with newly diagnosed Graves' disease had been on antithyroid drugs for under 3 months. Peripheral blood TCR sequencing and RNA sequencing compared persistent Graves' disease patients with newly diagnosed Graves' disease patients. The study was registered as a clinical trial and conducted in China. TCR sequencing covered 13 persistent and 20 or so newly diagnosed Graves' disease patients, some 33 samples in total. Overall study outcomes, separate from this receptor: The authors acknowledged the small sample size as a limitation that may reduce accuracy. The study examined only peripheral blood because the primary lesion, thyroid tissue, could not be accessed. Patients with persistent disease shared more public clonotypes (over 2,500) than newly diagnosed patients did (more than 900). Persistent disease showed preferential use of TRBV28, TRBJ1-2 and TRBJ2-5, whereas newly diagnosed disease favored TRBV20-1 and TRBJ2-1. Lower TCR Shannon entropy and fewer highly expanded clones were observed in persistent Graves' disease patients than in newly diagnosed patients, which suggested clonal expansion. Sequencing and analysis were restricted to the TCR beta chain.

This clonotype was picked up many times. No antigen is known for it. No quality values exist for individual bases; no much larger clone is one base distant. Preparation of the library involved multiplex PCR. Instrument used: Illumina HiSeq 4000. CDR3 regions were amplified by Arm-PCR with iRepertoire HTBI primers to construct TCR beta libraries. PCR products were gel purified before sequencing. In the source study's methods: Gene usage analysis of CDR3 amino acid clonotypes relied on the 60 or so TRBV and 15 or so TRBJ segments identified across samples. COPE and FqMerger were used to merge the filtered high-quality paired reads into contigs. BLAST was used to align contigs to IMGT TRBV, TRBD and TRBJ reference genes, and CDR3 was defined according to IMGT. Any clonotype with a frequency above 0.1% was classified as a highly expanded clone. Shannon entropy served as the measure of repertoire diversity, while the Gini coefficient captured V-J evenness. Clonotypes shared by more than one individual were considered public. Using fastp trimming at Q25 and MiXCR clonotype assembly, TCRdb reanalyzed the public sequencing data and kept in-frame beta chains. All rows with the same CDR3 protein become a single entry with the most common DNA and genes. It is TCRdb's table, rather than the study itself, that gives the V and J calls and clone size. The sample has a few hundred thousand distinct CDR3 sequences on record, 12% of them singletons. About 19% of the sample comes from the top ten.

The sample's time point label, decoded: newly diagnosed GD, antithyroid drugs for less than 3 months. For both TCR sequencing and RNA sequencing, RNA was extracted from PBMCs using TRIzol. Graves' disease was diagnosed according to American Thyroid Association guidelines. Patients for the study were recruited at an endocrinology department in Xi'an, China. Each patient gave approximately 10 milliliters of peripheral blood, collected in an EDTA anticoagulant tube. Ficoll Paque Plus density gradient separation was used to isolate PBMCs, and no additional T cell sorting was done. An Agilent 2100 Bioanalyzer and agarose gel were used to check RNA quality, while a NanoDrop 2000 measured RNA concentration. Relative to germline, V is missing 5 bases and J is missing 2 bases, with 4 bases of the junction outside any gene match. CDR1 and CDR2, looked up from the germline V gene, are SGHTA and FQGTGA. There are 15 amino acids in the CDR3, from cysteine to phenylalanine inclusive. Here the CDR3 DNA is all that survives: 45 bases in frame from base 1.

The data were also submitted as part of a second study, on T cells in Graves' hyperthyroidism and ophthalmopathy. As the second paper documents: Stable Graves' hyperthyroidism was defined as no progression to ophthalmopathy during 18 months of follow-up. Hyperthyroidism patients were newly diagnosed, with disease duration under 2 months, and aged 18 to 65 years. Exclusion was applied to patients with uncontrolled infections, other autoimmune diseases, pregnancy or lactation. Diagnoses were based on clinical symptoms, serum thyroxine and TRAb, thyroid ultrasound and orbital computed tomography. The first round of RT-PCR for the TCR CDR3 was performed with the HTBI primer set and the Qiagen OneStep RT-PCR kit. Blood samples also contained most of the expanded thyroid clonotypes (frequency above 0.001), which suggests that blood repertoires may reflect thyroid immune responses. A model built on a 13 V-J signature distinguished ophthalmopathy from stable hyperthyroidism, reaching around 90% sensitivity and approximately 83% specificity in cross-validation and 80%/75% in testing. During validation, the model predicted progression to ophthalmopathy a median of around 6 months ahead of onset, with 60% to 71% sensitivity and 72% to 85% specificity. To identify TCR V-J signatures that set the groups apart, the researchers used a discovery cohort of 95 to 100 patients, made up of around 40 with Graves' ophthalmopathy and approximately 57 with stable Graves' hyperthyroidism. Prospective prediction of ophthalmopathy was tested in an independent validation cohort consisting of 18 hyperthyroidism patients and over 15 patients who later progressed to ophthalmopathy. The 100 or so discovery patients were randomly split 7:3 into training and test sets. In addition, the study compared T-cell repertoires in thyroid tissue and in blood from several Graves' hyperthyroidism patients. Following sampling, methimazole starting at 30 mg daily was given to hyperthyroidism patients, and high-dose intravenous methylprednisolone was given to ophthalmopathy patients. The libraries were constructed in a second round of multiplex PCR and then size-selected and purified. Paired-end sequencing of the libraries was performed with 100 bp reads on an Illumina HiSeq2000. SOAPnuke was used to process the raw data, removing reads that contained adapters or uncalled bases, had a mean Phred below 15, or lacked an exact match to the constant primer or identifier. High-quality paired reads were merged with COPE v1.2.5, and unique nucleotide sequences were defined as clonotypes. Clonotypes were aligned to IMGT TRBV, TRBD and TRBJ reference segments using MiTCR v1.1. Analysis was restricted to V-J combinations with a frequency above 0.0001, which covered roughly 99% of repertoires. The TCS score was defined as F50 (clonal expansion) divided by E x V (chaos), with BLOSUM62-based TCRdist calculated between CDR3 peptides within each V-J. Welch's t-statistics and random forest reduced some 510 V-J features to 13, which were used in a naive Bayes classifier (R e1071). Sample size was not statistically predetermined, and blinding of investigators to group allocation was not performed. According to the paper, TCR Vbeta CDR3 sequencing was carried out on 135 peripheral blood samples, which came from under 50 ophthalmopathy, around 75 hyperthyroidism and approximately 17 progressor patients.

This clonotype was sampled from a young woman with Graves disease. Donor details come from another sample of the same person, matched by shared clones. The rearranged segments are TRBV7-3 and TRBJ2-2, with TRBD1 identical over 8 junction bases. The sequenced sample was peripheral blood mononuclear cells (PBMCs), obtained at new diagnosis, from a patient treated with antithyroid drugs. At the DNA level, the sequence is TGTGCCAGCAGCAAGACAGGGGCTAACACCGGGGAGCTGTTTTTT. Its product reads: CASSKTGANTGELFF.